These 23 T cell receptor beta chains share one sample of origin, sequenced in a study of blood T cells in healthy people across ages. The authors ran a second PCR of roughly 6 to 12 cycles using a sample-barcoded 5' primer and a J-beta primer mix. TCRdb fed the 5' RACE reads into MiXCR, producing one record per CDR3 protein. The data show 600,000 or so distinct CDR3 sequences, roughly 20% seen once. Sequencing was carried out using blood. These receptors were collected from a man aged 65-85 years in good health.

In this sample, this clonotype turned up a few times. The chain couples TRBV6-2 or TRBV6-3 to TRBJ1-4, with no clear D. Germline CDR1 and CDR2: MNHEY and SVGEGT. This CDR3 has 13 amino acids. V was cut by 0 bases and J by 7 bases, with 6 bases left in between. Written as DNA, the CDR3 is TGTGCCAGCAGTTACTCGGGGATTGAAAAACTGTTTTTT. Protein sequence: CASSYSGIEKLFF.

V usage is TRBV20-1 and J usage is TRBJ1-5; D gene uncertain. V shed 0 bases and J shed 4 bases, with 13 bases lying between them. From germline, CDR1 is DFQATT and CDR2 SNEGSKA (reference sequence). This CDR3 has 15 residues. CDR3 bases: TGCAGTGCTAGAGATCTAAGTCTCGGTAATCAGCCCCAGCATTTT. It yields the protein CSARDLSLGNQPQHF.

V and J are TRBV10-3 and TRBJ1-3; TRBD1 aligns across 7 bases. In germline, CDR1 is ENHRY, CDR2 SYGVKD. This CDR3 is 17 amino acids long. V was clipped by 4 bases and J by 2 bases; unmatched bases: 11. CDR3 sequence (DNA): TGTGCCATCAGTGCGGATCTAGGACAGGAGGCTGGAAACACCATATATTTT. This gives the protein CAISADLGQEAGNTIYF.

This CDR3 reads CASSAGILTQYF. The CDR3 region has the DNA TGTGCCAGCAGTGCAGGGATCCTAACGCAGTATTTT. The chain employs TRBV12-3 or TRBV12-4 and TRBJ2-3; D might be TRBD1 (5 bases). The CDR3 totals 12 residues. V was cut by 5 bases and J by 9 bases, with 12 bases left in between.

This clonotype turned up a few times. The genes are TRBV9 and TRBJ2-4; TRBD2 might be the D (5 bases). With 0 bases removed from V and 7 bases from J, the gap between germline ends came to 11 bases. Per germline, CDR1 SGDLS and CDR2 YYNGEE. The CDR3 runs to 14 residues. CDR3 bases: TGTGCCAGCAGCGTAGAAGCGTCGGGGAACATTCAGTACTTC. It codes for CASSVEASGNIQYF. Full variable domain (missing parts from reference TRBV9 and TRBJ2-4): DSGVTQTPKHLITATGQRVTLRCSPRSGDLSVYWYQQSLDQGLQFLIQYYNGEERAKGNILERFSAQQFPDLHSELNLSSLELGDSALYFCASSVEASGNIQYFGAGTRLSVL.

With regard to this clonotype: A junction end diverges from the germline sequence, so it may reflect a read error. The chain is built from TRBV12-3 or TRBV12-4 and TRBJ2-5; D not resolved. The CDR3 length is 15 residues. The CDR3 nucleotides are TGTGTCAGCAGTTTCGAATACACCTTTAAGGAGACCCAGTACTTC. Translation: CVSSFEYTFKETQYF.

The sample holds many counts of this clonotype. The J gene is TRBJ2-3, the V gene TRBV29-1; 7 positions agree with TRBD1. The V gene end was trimmed by 6 bases and the J gene end by 4 bases; junction bases not matched to a gene: 7. The CDR3 contains 13 residues. Germline lookup yields CDR1 SQVTM and CDR2 ANQGSEA. The DNA for the CDR3 is TGCAGCGTCGACCTTACAGGGGCAGATACGCAGTATTTT. It encodes CSVDLTGADTQYF.

In DNA form, the CDR3 reads TGTGCCAGCAGTAGTCAGTATATCTCGATTCAGCAGTACTTC. This gives the protein CASSSQYISIQQYF. This chain connects TRBV6-6 to TRBJ2-7; D not certain. The ends were cut back, 5 bases at V and 8 bases at J, with 19 bases in the middle. The CDR3 consists of 14 residues. Per germline, CDR1 MNHNY and CDR2 SVGAGI (reference sequence).

The chain is built from TRBV28 and TRBJ1-5; D is unresolved. CDR1 MDHEN and CDR2 SYDVKM come from the germline V gene. This CDR3 contains 15 residues. V lost 3 bases and J 0 bases, leaving 9 bases between the germline ends. The CDR3 sequence is CASSLYGYSNQPQHF. CDR3 in DNA: TGTGCCAGCAGTTTGTATGGGTATAGCAATCAGCCCCAGCATTTT.

The table lists this clonotype with a count of one. The J gene is TRBJ2-5, the V gene TRBV6-2 or TRBV6-3; D is undetermined. Germline V gene data show CDR1 as MNHEY and CDR2 as SVGEGT. The V and J ends lost 5 bases and 9 bases respectively, with 19 bases between them. The CDR3 length is 14 residues. The CDR3 is CASSDGRVREAQYF. CDR3 sequence (DNA): TGTGCCAGCAGTGACGGACGAGTCCGCGAGGCCCAGTACTTC.

The rearrangement joins TRBV5-1 to TRBJ2-1, with D uncertain. The J call may be mistaken, given a closer DNA end match to TRBJ2-7. Germline-derived CDR1 and CDR2 are SGHRS and YFSETQ. This CDR3 is built from 14 residues. CDR3 sequence (DNA): TGCGCCAGCAGCTTGGATCTCGCGTCCAACGAGCAGTACTTC. Its translation is CASSLDLASNEQYF.

This clonotype was recorded at least ten times. The chain combines TRBV5-1 with TRBJ2-3, with TRBD1 matching over 7 bases. After removal of 0 bases from V and 4 bases from J, the junction contained 2 bases not matched to a gene. The CDR3 consists of 14 residues. CDR1 and CDR2 (germline): SGHRS, YFSETQ. The CDR3 protein is CASSLDRGADTQYF. The CDR3 nucleotides read TGCGCCAGCAGCTTGGACAGGGGCGCAGATACGCAGTATTTT.

This clonotype has more than one count but fewer than ten. CDR3 DNA: TGTGCCAGCACTAGAGCACTAACCGGGGCCAATGAGCAGTTCTTC. Encoded protein: CASTRALTGANEQFF. The J gene is TRBJ2-1, the V gene TRBV27; the D gene could be TRBD1 or TRBD2 (5 bases each). V was clipped by 7 bases and J by 6 bases, with 19 bases between them. CDR3 length: 15 amino acids. In germline, CDR1 is MNHEY, CDR2 SMNVEV (reference sequence).

The chain links TRBV7-3 to TRBJ2-3, with 8 nucleotides matching TRBD1. V shed 4 bases, J shed 1 base, and the junction held 7 bases outside the gene matches. The CDR3 consists of 16 residues. Per germline, CDR1 SGHTA and CDR2 FQGTGA. In DNA form, the CDR3 reads TGTGCCAGCAGCTCGTCCGACAGGGGCGGCACAGATACGCAGTATTTT. As protein: CASSSSDRGGTDTQYF.

The sample holds a few counts of this clonotype. The rearrangement joins TRBV10-3 to TRBJ2-5; either TRBD1 or TRBD2 may fit D (5 bases each). The germline gives CDR1 ENHRY, CDR2 SYGVKD. The ends were cut back, 8 bases at V and 4 bases at J, with 14 bases in the middle. The length of the CDR3 is 13 residues. The CDR3 protein is CAIAPGARETQYF. The DNA for the CDR3 is TGTGCCATCGCTCCCGGGGCCCGAGAGACCCAGTACTTC.

V is TRBV29-1 and J is TRBJ2-3; 9 bases map to TRBD1. The ends lost 6 bases at V and 2 bases at J; junction bases unmatched: 6. From germline, CDR1 is SQVTM and CDR2 ANQGSEA. The CDR3 consists of 14 residues. CDR3 DNA: TGCAGCGTCCCTGGACAGGGGAACACAGATACGCAGTATTTT. Amino acids: CSVPGQGNTDTQYF.

This clonotype was picked up a small number of times. CDR3 in DNA: TGCAGCGTTGACGGCCCGGACAGAGCTAGCTATGGCTACACCTTC. Protein sequence: CSVDGPDRASYGYTF. This chain joins TRBV29-1 and TRBJ1-2; tentatively, D is TRBD1 (6 bases). Trimming took 3 bases from V and 4 from J, leaving 18 bases between them. Germline CDR1 reads SQVTM; CDR2 reads ANQGSEA. The CDR3 has 15 amino acids. The full variable domain, completed using reference TRBV29-1 and TRBJ1-2, is SAVISQKPSRDICQRGTSLTIQCQVDSQVTMMFWYRQQPGQSLTLIATANQGSEATYESGFVIDKFPISRPNLTFSTLTVSNMSPEDSSIYLCSVDGPDRASYGYTFGSGTRLTVV.

This clonotype was seen many times. The chain employs TRBV7-3 and TRBJ2-5, with no clear D. The last part of the DNA fits TRBJ2-1 better; the J call may be wrong. Germline V lookup: CDR1 SGHTA, CDR2 FQGTGA. There are 13 residues in the CDR3. CDR3 DNA: TGTGCCAGCAGCCGATTAGCATACAATGAGCAGTTCTTC. Translating it yields CASSRLAYNEQFF.

Many counts were recorded for this clonotype. This sequence joins TRBV6-1 and TRBJ2-1, with 8 bases that match TRBD2. The germline CDR1 and CDR2 sequences are MNHNS and SASEGT. The CDR3 is 15 residues long. V was clipped by 5 bases and J by 0 bases; unmatched bases: 3. CDR3 sequence (DNA): TGTGCCAGCAGTAGCCTAGCGGGCTCCTACAATGAGCAGTTCTTC. Residues: CASSSLAGSYNEQFF.

This clonotype has ten or more counts. The rearrangement joins TRBV7-3 to TRBJ2-1; no clear D. Trimming took 2 bases from V and 0 from J, leaving 5 bases between them. Germline V lookup: CDR1 SGHTA, CDR2 FQGTGA. The CDR3 contains 14 residues. The CDR3 region has the DNA TGTGCCAGCAGCTTAGGTCCCTCCTACAATGAGCAGTTCTTC. This codes for CASSLGPSYNEQFF.

Comments on this clonotype: A read error may be the cause here, since a much bigger clone is one base away. The V call is TRBV3-1, the J call TRBJ2-2; tentatively, D is TRBD2 (5 bases). CDR3 length: 18 amino acids. In germline, CDR1 is LGHDT, CDR2 YNNKEL (reference sequence). In DNA, the CDR3 is TGTGCCAGCAGCCAATGGGAGATTCTCATGGCCAACACCGGGGAGCTGTCTTTT. This translates into CASSQWEILMANTGELSF.

The table lists this clonotype with many counts. The chain combines TRBV3-1 with TRBJ2-3; D call uncertain. CDR3 length: 12 residues. CDR1 and CDR2 (germline): LGHDT, YNNKEL (reference sequence). Deletions cut 6 bases from V and 6 bases from J, with 10 bases between. The CDR3 bases are TGTGCCAGCAGGTCGCCCCCGGATACGCAGTATTTT. This gives the protein CASRSPPDTQYF.

The chain recombines TRBV27 with TRBJ2-2; possible D gene TRBD2, 6 bases. This CDR3 region has 15 residues. V was cut by 5 bases and J by 7 bases, with 17 bases left in between. Germline CDR1 and CDR2: MNHEY and SMNVEV (reference sequence). The CDR3 nucleotides read TGTGCCAGCAGTCCTGGGACTTTCGGTGGCGGGGAGCTGTTTTTT. Encoded protein: CASSPGTFGGGELFF.